This TCR beta chain was sequenced for a study of blood T cell repertoires in COVID-19. Two negative PCRs, clearance, or symptom resolution characterized the recovered Cohort 3 donors. Here immunoSEQ multiplex PCR was the method, and the copy in TCRdb shows in-frame clones only, minus some. Altogether roughly 400,000 clones are present, around 90% being singletons, with the ten largest covering 0.6% to 0.7%. Between the trimmed V and J ends, which lost 4 bases and 3 bases, there was a span of 6 bases. The V gene's germline CDR1 is MGHDK and CDR2 SYGVNS. The CDR3 is made up of 12 amino acids. Sequencing was carried out using PBMCs or T cells enriched from blood (not recorded which). The TCR comes from a man between 18 and 29 years old who had recovered from COVID-19. The chain uses TRBV25-1 and TRBJ2-5; unclear D gene. Here the CDR3 reads CASSAPKETQYF. The DNA for the CDR3 is TGTGCCAGCAGTGCCCCTAAAGAGACCCAGTACTTC. The variable domain in full, completed from reference TRBV25-1 and TRBJ2-5, reads EADIYQTPRYLVIGTGKKITLECSQTMGHDKMYWYQQDPGMELHLIHYSYGVNSTEKGDLSSESTVSRIRTEHFPLTLESARPSHTSQYLCASSAPKETQYFGPGTRLLVL.